The 19 T cell receptor beta chains in this list originate from one sample, sequenced in a study of T cell repertoires in aging, cancer and after chemotherapy. Multiplex touch-down PCR with TRB-A/B primers amplified rearranged V-D-J TRB sequences. TCRdb ran MiXCR on the multiplex PCR reads and lists one entry per CDR3 protein. The table lists roughly 7,100 distinct CDR3 sequences, about 50% of them singletons. TCR beta rearrangements were amplified from peripheral blood genomic DNA. The sequenced sample was blood. Receptors were obtained from a human donor with a solid tumor.

This clonotype occurred a few times. V gene TRBV29-1 combines with J gene TRBJ1-1; the D is unclear. Per the germline V gene, CDR1 is SQVTM and CDR2 is ANQGSEA. V dropped 8 bases and J dropped 3 bases, with 16 bases sitting between them. The CDR3 runs 13 residues. For the CDR3, the DNA is TGCAGCTCCAGAGGCAGGCTCGACACTGAAGCTTTCTTT. It is translated as CSSRGRLDTEAFF.

The chain links TRBV18 to TRBJ2-3, with D possibly being TRBD1 (5 bases). The V gene lost 1 base and the J gene lost 4 bases, with 6 bases spanning the gap. The V gene's germline CDR1 is KGHSH and CDR2 LQKENI. CDR3 length equals 13 residues. In nucleotides, the CDR3 is TGTGCCAGCTCACCACTCAGGGCAGATACGCAGTATTTT. This codes for CASSPLRADTQYF. Full variable domain (rest looked up from reference TRBV18 and TRBJ2-3): NAGVMQNPRHLVRRRGQEARLRCSPMKGHSHVYWYRQLPEEGLKFMVYLQKENIIDESGMPKERFSAEFPKEGPSILRIQQVVRGDSAAYFCASSPLRADTQYFGPGTRLTVL.

The chain joins TRBV20-1 to TRBJ2-7, with 10 bases fitting TRBD2. V gave up 2 bases and J gave up 4 bases; unmatched junction bases: 2. CDR3 size: 13 residues. CDR1 is DFQATT, CDR2 SNEGSKA, per germline (reference sequence). DNA of the CDR3: TGCAGTGCTAGATATAGCGGGAGGTACGAGCAGTACTTC. Translation: CSARYSGRYEQYF.

The chain combines TRBV28 with TRBJ2-7; no firm D call. The germline gives CDR1 MDHEN, CDR2 SYDVKM. The length of the CDR3 is 12 residues. Trimming took 1 base from V and 3 from J, leaving 4 bases between them. The CDR3 spells CASSLSFYEQYF. As DNA, the CDR3 is TGTGCCAGCAGTTTATCCTTCTACGAGCAGTACTTC.

The V call is TRBV7-9, the J call TRBJ2-1; 8 bases map to TRBD1. In germline, CDR1 is SEHNR, CDR2 FQNEAQ (reference sequence). J lost 5 bases, V lost 5 bases, and 8 bases had no gene match. The CDR3 is made up of 15 amino acids. The CDR3 bases are TGTGCCAGCAGCCAGGGGACAGGCCCACACAATGAGCAGTTCTTC. Its protein product is CASSQGTGPHNEQFF.

The J gene is TRBJ2-5, the V gene TRBV2, with 8 bases fitting TRBD2. The CDR3 spans 13 residues. CDR1 and CDR2 (germline): SNHLY, FYNNEI. V lost 6 bases to trimming and J lost 4 bases; unmatched junction nucleotides: 4. The CDR3 loop is CASRALAGETQYF. The DNA for the CDR3 is TGTGCCAGCAGGGCCCTAGCGGGAGAGACCCAGTACTTC. Using reference TRBV2 and TRBJ2-5 for the parts outside the CDR3, the full variable domain is EPEVTQTPSHQVTQMGQEVILRCVPISNHLYFYWYRQILGQKVEFLVSFYNNEISEKSEIFDDQFSVERPDGSNFTLKIRSTKLEDSAMYFCASRALAGETQYFGPGTRLLVL.

The chain recombines TRBV27 with TRBJ1-4; 12 positions agree with TRBD1. J was trimmed by 10 bases and V by 2 bases; bases with no gene match: 11. CDR3 length: 17 residues. Germline values: CDR1 MNHEY, CDR2 SMNVEV (reference sequence). In DNA form, the CDR3 reads TGTGCCAGCAGTTTAAAGTATCTGGGGGACAGGGGGCGAAAACTGTTTTTT. It encodes CASSLKYLGDRGRKLFF.

This rearrangement joins TRBV27 to TRBJ2-3; D perhaps matches TRBD2 (5 bases). Trimming pared 3 bases from V and 3 bases from J, leaving 13 bases between. This CDR3 has 15 residues. Germline-derived CDR1 and CDR2 are MNHEY and SMNVEV (reference sequence). The CDR3 loop is CASSFASGITDTQYF. As DNA, the CDR3 is TGTGCCAGCAGTTTCGCCAGCGGAATTACAGATACGCAGTATTTT.

The rearrangement uses TRBV20-1 and TRBJ1-2; 9 bases are shared with TRBD1. V lost 0 bases and J lost 8; bases outside the gene matches: 7. This CDR3 region has 14 residues. Germline V CDR1 and CDR2: DFQATT, SNEGSKA (reference sequence). The CDR3 is CSARERGTGSGYTF. The CDR3, as DNA: TGCAGTGCTAGAGAGAGGGGGACAGGGAGCGGCTACACCTTC.

This clonotype was observed a handful of times. DNA of the CDR3: TGCGCCAGCGGACTAGCGGGGAGGGCCTACGAGCAGTACTTC. Translating it yields CASGLAGRAYEQYF. The chain has TRBV10-1 and TRBJ2-7; 12 bases match TRBD2. CDR3 length equals 14 residues. V lost 8 bases, J lost 2 bases, and 4 bases stayed unmatched. CDR1 and CDR2 from the germline V gene are WNHNN and SYGVQD (reference sequence).

This clonotype was seen only once. V and J are TRBV20-1 and TRBJ2-1, with TRBD1 matching 8 bases. The CDR3 sequence is 13 residues long. Germline V gives CDR1 DFQATT, CDR2 SNEGSKA (reference sequence). The CDR3 spells CSARGQGYNEQFF. In DNA, the CDR3 is TGCAGCGCACGCGGACAGGGCTACAATGAGCAGTTCTTC.

The chain combines TRBV20-1 with TRBJ2-2; no clear D gene. Germline V gene data show CDR1 as DFQATT and CDR2 as SNEGSKA (reference sequence). The length of the CDR3 is 14 residues. With 4 bases removed from V and 3 bases from J, the gap between germline ends came to 12 bases. The CDR3 nucleotides read TGCAGTGCTATAGATGACGGGTACACCGGGGAGCTGTTTTTT. Protein sequence: CSAIDDGYTGELFF.

This clonotype was recorded once. A junction end diverges from the germline sequence, so it may reflect a read error. J is TRBJ1-2 and V is TRBV20-1, with no clear D. Germline V gene sequence: CDR1 DFQATT, CDR2 SNEGSKA (reference sequence). This CDR3 is built from 13 residues. The CDR3 DNA reads as TGCATTGCTAAGGGTAGCGCCAACTATGGCTACACCTTC. Residues: CIAKGSANYGYTF.

The chain carries TRBV6-5 and TRBJ1-1, with 7 nucleotides matching TRBD1. CDR1 and CDR2 from the germline V gene are MNHEY and SVGAGI. The V gene end was trimmed by 2 bases and the J gene end by 4 bases; junction bases not matched to a gene: 13. The length of the CDR3 is 17 residues. The CDR3 sequence is CASSYTGARGGITEAFF. In DNA form, the CDR3 reads TGTGCCAGCAGTTACACAGGGGCGAGGGGAGGGATCACTGAAGCTTTCTTT.

The chain employs TRBV20-1 and TRBJ1-5; D unclear. Germline CDR1 reads DFQATT; CDR2 reads SNEGSKA (reference sequence). V shed 2 bases and J shed 0 bases, with 8 bases lying between them. CDR3 size: 14 residues. The CDR3 DNA sequence: TGCAGTGCTAGAAGTCCCAGTAGCAATCAGCCCCAGCATTTT. Protein product: CSARSPSSNQPQHF.

The chain employs TRBV18 and TRBJ1-4; 7 bases line up with TRBD1. V was clipped by 4 bases and J by 5 bases; unmatched bases: 4. The CDR3 contains 14 residues. Germline V gene lookup returns CDR1 KGHSH and CDR2 LQKENI. The CDR3 nucleotides are TGTGCCAGCTCACGGGGACAGAAGAATGAAAAACTGTTTTTT. It translates to CASSRGQKNEKLFF.

The CDR3 here is CASSFPPSAAYNEQFF. The CDR3 DNA follows: TGTGCCAGCAGTTTCCCGCCTAGCGCCGCCTACAATGAGCAGTTCTTC. The chain recombines TRBV27 with TRBJ2-1, with a possible D match to TRBD2 (6 bases). Trimming took 3 bases from V and 2 from J, leaving 14 bases between them. Germline CDR1 reads MNHEY; CDR2 reads SMNVEV (reference sequence). This CDR3 has 16 amino acids.

The chain has TRBV20-1 and TRBJ2-7; no clear D gene. This CDR3 comprises 12 residues. Trimming removed 6 bases from V and 2 bases from J, with 11 bases in between. Germline values: CDR1 DFQATT, CDR2 SNEGSKA (reference sequence). CDR3 protein: CSAKSDPYEQYF. CDR3 coding DNA: TGCAGTGCCAAATCCGACCCCTACGAGCAGTACTTC.

The chain is built from TRBV11-2 and TRBJ1-1; no definite D call. V was trimmed by 5 bases and J by 8 bases, leaving 15 bases between them. CDR3 length: 13 residues. Germline CDR1 is SGHAT and CDR2 is FQNNGV. In DNA form, the CDR3 reads TGTGCCAGCAGCCCTGCTGGAGGCAGAGAAGCTTTCTTT. Its protein is CASSPAGGREAFF. Filled out from reference TRBV11-2 and TRBJ1-1, the complete variable domain reads EAGVAQSPRYKIIEKRQSVAFWCNPISGHATLYWYQQILGQGPKLLIQFQNNGVVDDSQLPKDRFSAERLKGVDSTLKIQPAKLEDSAVYLCASSPAGGREAFFGQGTRLTVV.